This passage covers 2 T cell receptor beta chains from one sample sequenced in a study of T cell responses to AZD1222 COVID-19 vaccine. Libraries were prepared by immunoSEQ multiplex PCR; TCRdb keeps only in-frame clonotypes and omits some of them. This table has 130,000 to 150,000 clones, approximately 89% appearing once. The sequenced sample was peripheral blood, obtained 28 days after the second AZD1222 dose. The receptors were gathered from an adult who received the AZD1222 COVID-19 vaccine.

This sequence joins TRBV14 and TRBJ2-1; D might be TRBD1 (5 bases). The CDR3 sequence is 15 residues long. V gave up 4 bases and J gave up 2 bases, with 12 bases separating them. CDR1 and CDR2 from the germline V gene are SGHDN and FVKESK. CDR3 coding DNA: TGTGCCAGCAGCCCGGGCCCCAGGGCCTACAATGAGCAGTTCTTC. It is translated as CASSPGPRAYNEQFF.

This clone was observed a single time. The chain has TRBV21-1 and TRBJ1-1. TRBV21-1 is noted as a pseudogene. This CDR3 is built from 16 residues. The CDR3 reads CASSSTRLTANTEAFF. CDR3 nucleotides: TGTGCCAGCAGCAGCACCCGCCTCACGGCGAACACTGAAGCTTTCTTT.